This TCR beta chain is from a study of response to subunit inactivated influenza vaccine (dated by TCRdb to about 2018). Background on the whole study: Deep quantitative T cell receptor repertoire profiling was used in the study to track responses to a trivalent subunit inactivated influenza vaccine.

A note on this clonotype: Its antigen specificity is not known. The input lacks base qualities; no much larger clone sits a single base away.

Findings and caveats that apply to the study as a whole: The authors proposed that each seasonal influenza vaccination may bring in only a limited number of new T cells.

The germline V gene specifies MNHNS as CDR1 and SASEGT as CDR2. The CDR3 goes from the cysteine to the phenylalanine over 14 residues. The DNA shown is the 42-base CDR3, in frame from base 1. V loses 8 bases of germline sequence and J loses 1 base, and the interval between the two ends is 14 bases. Libraries were constructed by RT-PCR. TCRdb shows the sequencer as Illumina HiSeq 2500. TCRdb reanalyzed the raw reads on its own, using fastp at Q25 for trimming and MiXCR for clone calling, and kept in-frame beta chains. Entries that share a CDR3 protein sequence are merged under the most common genes and DNA. Present in this sample are hundreds of thousands of distinct CDR3 sequences, about 15% of which were seen just once. In total, the top ten clones hold around 7% of the sample.

The starting material was PBMCs from blood, obtained around 14 days before vaccination. The sequence came from a man aged 50 to 60 who received an inactivated influenza vaccine. Donor details come from another sample of the same person, matched by shared clones. This receptor chain uses TRBV6-1 and TRBJ1-1; the D gene identity is not certain. The CDR3 region: CASGVSWENTEAFF. The DNA sequence is given as TGTGCCAGCGGAGTAAGCTGGGAGAACACTGAAGCTTTCTTT.